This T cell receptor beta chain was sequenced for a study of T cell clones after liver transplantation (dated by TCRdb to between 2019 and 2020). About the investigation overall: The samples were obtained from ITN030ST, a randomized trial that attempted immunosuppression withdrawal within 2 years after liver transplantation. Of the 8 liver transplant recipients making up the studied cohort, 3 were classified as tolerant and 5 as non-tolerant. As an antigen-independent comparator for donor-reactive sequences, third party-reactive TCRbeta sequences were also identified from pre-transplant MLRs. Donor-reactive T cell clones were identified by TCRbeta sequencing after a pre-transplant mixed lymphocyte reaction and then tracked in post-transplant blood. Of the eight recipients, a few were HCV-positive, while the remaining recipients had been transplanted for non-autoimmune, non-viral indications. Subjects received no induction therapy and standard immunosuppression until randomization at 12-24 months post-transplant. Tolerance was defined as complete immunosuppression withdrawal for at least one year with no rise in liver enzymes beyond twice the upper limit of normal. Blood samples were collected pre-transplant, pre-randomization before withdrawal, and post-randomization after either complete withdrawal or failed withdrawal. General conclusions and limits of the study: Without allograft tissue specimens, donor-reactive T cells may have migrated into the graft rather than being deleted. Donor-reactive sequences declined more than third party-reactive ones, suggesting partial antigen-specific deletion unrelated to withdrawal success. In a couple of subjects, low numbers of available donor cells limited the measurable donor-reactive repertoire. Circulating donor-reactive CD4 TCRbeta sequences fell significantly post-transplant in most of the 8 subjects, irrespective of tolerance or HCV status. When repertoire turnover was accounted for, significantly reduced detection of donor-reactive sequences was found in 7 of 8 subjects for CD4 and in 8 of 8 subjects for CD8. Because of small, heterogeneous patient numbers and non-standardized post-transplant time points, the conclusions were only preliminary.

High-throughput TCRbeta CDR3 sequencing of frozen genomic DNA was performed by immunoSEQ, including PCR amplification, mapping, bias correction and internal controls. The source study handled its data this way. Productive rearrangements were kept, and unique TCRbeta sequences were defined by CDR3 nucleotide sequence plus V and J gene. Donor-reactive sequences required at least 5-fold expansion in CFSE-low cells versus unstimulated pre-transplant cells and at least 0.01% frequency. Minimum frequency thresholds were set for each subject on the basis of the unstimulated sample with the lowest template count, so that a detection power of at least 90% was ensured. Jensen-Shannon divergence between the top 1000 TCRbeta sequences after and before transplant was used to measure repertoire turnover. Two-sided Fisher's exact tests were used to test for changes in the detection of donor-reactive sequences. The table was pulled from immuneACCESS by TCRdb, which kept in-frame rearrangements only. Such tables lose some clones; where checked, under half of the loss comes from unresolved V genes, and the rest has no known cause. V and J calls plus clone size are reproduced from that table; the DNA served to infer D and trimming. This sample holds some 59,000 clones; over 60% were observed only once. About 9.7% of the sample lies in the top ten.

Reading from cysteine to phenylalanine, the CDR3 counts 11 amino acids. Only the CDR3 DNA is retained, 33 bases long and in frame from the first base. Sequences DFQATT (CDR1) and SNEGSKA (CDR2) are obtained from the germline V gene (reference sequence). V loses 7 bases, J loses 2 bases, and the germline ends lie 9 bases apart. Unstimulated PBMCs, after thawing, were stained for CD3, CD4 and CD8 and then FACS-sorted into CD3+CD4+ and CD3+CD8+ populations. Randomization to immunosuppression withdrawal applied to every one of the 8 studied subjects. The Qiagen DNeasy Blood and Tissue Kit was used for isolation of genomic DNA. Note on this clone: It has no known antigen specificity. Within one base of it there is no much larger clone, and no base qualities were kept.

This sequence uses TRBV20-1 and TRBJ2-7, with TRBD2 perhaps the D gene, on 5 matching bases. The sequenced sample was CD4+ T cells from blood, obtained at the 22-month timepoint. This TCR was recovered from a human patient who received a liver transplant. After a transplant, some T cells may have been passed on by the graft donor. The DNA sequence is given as TGCAGTGGCTCGGAGGCCTACGAGCAGTACTTC. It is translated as CSGSEAYEQYF.